The 18 T cell receptor beta chains below all came from one sample that was sequenced in a study of cytomegalovirus exposure and HLA in healthy donors. The PCR ran on 60 Vbeta and 13 Jbeta primers. TCRdb's copy holds only in-frame clones and misses some; the assay was immunoSEQ multiplex PCR. This table has around 130,000 clones, around 8.5% appearing once. Sequencing was done on a sample of PBMCs. All receptors derive from a middle-aged man in good health and CMV-seronegative.

This clone occurred a few times. This sequence joins TRBV11-2 and TRBJ1-6; 9 bases align to TRBD1. Germline V lookup: CDR1 SGHAT, CDR2 FQNNGV. The CDR3 has 16 residues. V lost 5 bases and J lost 5; bases outside the gene matches: 7. The CDR3 region has the DNA TGTGCCAGCAGCCTCTGGACAGGGGAACATAATTCACCCCTCCACTTT. Translation gives CASSLWTGEHNSPLHF.

V usage is TRBV9 and J usage is TRBJ2-3, with 9 bases fitting TRBD2. The CDR3 length is 16 residues. V trimming: 0 bases; J trimming: 2 bases; junction bases outside the gene matches: 4. Germline CDR1 and CDR2: SGDLS and YYNGEE. CDR3 DNA: TGTGCCAGCAGCGTAGGGACTAGCGACCCCACAGATACGCAGTATTTT. Translation gives CASSVGTSDPTDTQYF.

This clone was detected only a few times. This rearrangement joins TRBV2 to TRBJ1-1, with TRBD1 as a possible D gene (5 bases). This CDR3 contains 14 residues. The V gene's germline CDR1 is SNHLY and CDR2 FYNNEI. Trimming pared 6 bases from V and 0 bases from J, leaving 11 bases between. The CDR3 sequence is CASRETVMNTEAFF. CDR3 bases: TGTGCCAGCAGGGAGACAGTAATGAACACTGAAGCTTTCTTT. The full variable domain, in which reference TRBV2 and TRBJ1-1 provide the parts outside the CDR3, is EPEVTQTPSHQVTQMGQEVILRCVPISNHLYFYWYRQILGQKVEFLVSFYNNEISEKSEIFDDQFSVERPDGSNFTLKIRSTKLEDSAMYFCASRETVMNTEAFFGQGTRLTVV.

J is TRBJ2-7 and V is TRBV4-1, with D tentatively TRBD1 (5 bases). The germline CDR1 and CDR2 sequences are MGHRA and YSYEKL. This CDR3 has 14 amino acids. V was trimmed by 5 bases and J by 0 bases, leaving 11 bases between them. The CDR3 DNA reads TGCGCCAGCAGCACGACAGAGGTCTCCTACGAGCAGTACTTC. It yields the protein CASSTTEVSYEQYF.

This clone came up a few times. In the same sample, other DNA sequences code for this CDR3. J is TRBJ2-1 and V is TRBV6-6; weak D call: TRBD1 (6 bases). CDR1 and CDR2 from the germline V gene are MNHNY and SVGAGI (reference sequence). The germline V and J ends were trimmed by 5 bases and 6 bases, with 11 bases remaining between them. The CDR3 consists of 13 residues. The CDR3 DNA reads as TGTGCCAGCAGTCGGGGACAAGGCAATGAGCAGTTCTTC. This translates into CASSRGQGNEQFF.

This clone appeared a few times. The genes are TRBV30 and TRBJ1-6, with 7 bases fitting TRBD1. From germline, CDR1 is GTSNPN and CDR2 SVGIG (reference sequence). V lost 3 bases and J lost 8; bases outside the gene matches: 4. The CDR3 has 13 residues. CDR3 nucleotides: TGTGCCTGGAGAGACAGGGACGATTCACCCCTCCACTTT. This codes for CAWRDRDDSPLHF.

The chain recombines TRBV7-9 with TRBJ2-2; D is unclear. Trimming took 5 bases from V and 7 from J, leaving 8 bases between them. Germline-derived CDR1 and CDR2 are SEHNR and FQNEAQ (reference sequence). The CDR3 is 12 residues long. CDR3 amino acids: CASSAPSGELFF. The CDR3 DNA follows: TGTGCCAGCAGCGCCCCTAGCGGGGAGCTGTTTTTT.

This clone was detected only a few times. In DNA form, the CDR3 reads TGTGCCAGTGCGGGACTCCGAGGTGGCGAGCAGTACTTC. Amino acids: CASAGLRGGEQYF. The rearrangement joins TRBV2 to TRBJ2-7; D might be TRBD2 (6 bases). The CDR3 is 13 amino acids. Germline CDR1 SNHLY, CDR2 FYNNEI. Trimming took off 9 bases at V and 6 bases at J, with 18 bases between the two ends.

This chain links TRBV7-8 with TRBJ1-2, with D tentatively TRBD1 (6 bases). CDR1 SGHVS and CDR2 FQNEAQ come from the germline V gene. V lost 4 bases and J lost 8, with 20 bases in between. This CDR3 is 15 amino acids long. For the CDR3, the DNA is TGTGCCAGCAGCTCTACGCACAGGGAAATGGAGGGCTACACCTTC. It specifies CASSSTHREMEGYTF. The full variable domain, in which reference TRBV7-8 and TRBJ1-2 provide the parts outside the CDR3, is GAGVSQSPRYKVAKRGQDVALRCDPISGHVSLFWYQQALGQGPEFLTYFQNEAQLDKSGLPSDRFFAERPEGSVSTLKIQRTQQEDSAVYLCASSSTHREMEGYTFGSGTRLTVV.

This clone was seen only a few times. The gene calls are TRBV6-1 and TRBJ2-3; 10 positions agree with TRBD2. Germline V gene data show CDR1 as MNHNS and CDR2 as SASEGT. Unmatched junction bases numbered 3, after V lost 9 bases and J lost 0 bases. The CDR3 is 14 residues long. The DNA of the CDR3 is TGTGCCAGGACTAGCGGGCACAGCACAGATACGCAGTATTTT. Amino acid sequence: CARTSGHSTDTQYF.

This clone was counted at least ten times. The V call is TRBV5-1, the J call TRBJ1-4; D might be TRBD1 (6 bases). Per germline, CDR1 SGHRS and CDR2 YFSETQ. This CDR3 comprises 15 residues. The germline V and J ends were trimmed by 2 bases and 5 bases, with 13 bases remaining between them. CDR3 nucleotide sequence: TGCGCCAGCAGCTTCTGGATGGGACAAAATGAAAAACTGTTTTTT. It is translated as CASSFWMGQNEKLFF.

This rearrangement joins TRBV10-2 to TRBJ2-7, with D possibly TRBD2 on 6 matching bases. Germline assignment: CDR1 WSHSY and CDR2 SAAADI. V was trimmed by 5 bases and J by 4 bases, leaving 15 bases between them. The CDR3 is 14 amino acids. The CDR3 bases are TGCGCCAGCAGTTTGGGGGAGGAAAGGTACGAGCAGTACTTC. This codes for CASSLGEERYEQYF.

The chain combines TRBV6-4 with TRBJ2-1, with TRBD1 matching 8 bases. J was trimmed by 0 bases and V by 5 bases; bases with no gene match: 3. Looked up from germline, CDR1 is MRHNA and CDR2 is SNTAGT. This CDR3 has 15 residues. The DNA for the CDR3 is TGTGCCAGCAGTCCCGGACAGGGCTCCTACAATGAGCAGTTCTTC. Encoded protein: CASSPGQGSYNEQFF.

The chain recombines TRBV4-1 with TRBJ1-1; D gene ambiguous. The V gene's germline CDR1 is MGHRA and CDR2 YSYEKL. This CDR3 spans 11 amino acids. Trimming removed 3 bases from V and 7 bases from J, with 6 bases in between. CDR3 protein: CASSQNGEAFF. CDR3 DNA sequence: TGCGCCAGCAGCCAGAACGGTGAAGCTTTCTTT.

This clone was observed a handful of times. The chain combines TRBV2 with TRBJ1-5; 9 bases are shared with TRBD1. Looked up from germline, CDR1 is SNHLY and CDR2 is FYNNEI. The CDR3 is 17 residues long. After removal of 5 bases from V and 3 bases from J, the junction contained 11 bases not matched to a gene. CDR3 residues: CASSFPGQGRNNQPQHF. In DNA form, the CDR3 reads TGTGCCAGCAGTTTTCCCGGACAGGGGAGAAACAATCAGCCCCAGCATTTT.

This clone was seen a few times. V usage is TRBV6-6 and J usage is TRBJ1-1; possible D gene TRBD1, 5 bases. The CDR3 covers 13 residues. Germline CDR1 and CDR2: MNHNY and SVGAGI (reference sequence). Trimming removed 9 bases at V and 0 bases at J, with 11 bases between. CDR3 nucleotide sequence: TGTGCCAGTACCAGGGAATTGAACACTGAAGCTTTCTTT. Protein: CASTRELNTEAFF.

CDR3 amino acids: CASSLGTSGVGTDTQYF. The CDR3 DNA follows: TGCGCCAGCAGCCTCGGGACTAGCGGGGTCGGCACAGATACGCAGTATTTT. The chain has TRBV4-3 and TRBJ2-3; TRBD2 aligns across 13 bases. The CDR3 extends over 17 amino acids. V dropped 4 bases and J dropped 1; count of bases not matched to a gene: 5. Germline assignment: CDR1 LGHNA and CDR2 YSLEER.

The rearrangement joins TRBV4-1 to TRBJ1-5; the match to TRBD1 covers 7 bases. Unmatched junction bases numbered 5, after V lost 2 bases and J lost 1 base. The CDR3 totals 16 residues. From germline, CDR1 is MGHRA and CDR2 YSYEKL. DNA for the CDR3: TGCGCCAGCAGCCAATATACAGGGGAGAGCAATCAGCCCCAGCATTTT. It yields the protein CASSQYTGESNQPQHF.